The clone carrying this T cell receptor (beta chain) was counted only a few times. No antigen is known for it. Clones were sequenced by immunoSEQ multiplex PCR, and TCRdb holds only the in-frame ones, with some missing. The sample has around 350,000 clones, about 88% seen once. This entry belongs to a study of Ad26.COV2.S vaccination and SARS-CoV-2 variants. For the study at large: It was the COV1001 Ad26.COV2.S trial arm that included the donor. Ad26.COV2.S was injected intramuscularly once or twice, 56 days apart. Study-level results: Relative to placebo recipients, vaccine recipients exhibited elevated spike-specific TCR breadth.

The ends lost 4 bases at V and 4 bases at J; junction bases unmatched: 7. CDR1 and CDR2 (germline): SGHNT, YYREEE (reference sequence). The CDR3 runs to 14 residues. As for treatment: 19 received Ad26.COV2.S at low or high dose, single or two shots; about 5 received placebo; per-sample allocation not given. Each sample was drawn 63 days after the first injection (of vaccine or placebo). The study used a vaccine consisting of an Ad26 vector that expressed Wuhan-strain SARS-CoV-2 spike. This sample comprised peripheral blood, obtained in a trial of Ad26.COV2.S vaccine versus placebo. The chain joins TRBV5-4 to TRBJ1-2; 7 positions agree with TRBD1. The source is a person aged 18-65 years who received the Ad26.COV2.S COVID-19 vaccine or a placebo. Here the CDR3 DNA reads TGTGCCAGCAGCCGTCAGGGGGGCCCCTATGGCTACACCTTC. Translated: CASSRQGGPYGYTF.